This record looks at one T cell receptor beta chain sequence and its context. The source of the sample is a study of blood T cell repertoires in COVID-19. Method: immunoSEQ multiplex PCR; TCRdb's copy keeps in-frame clones and lacks some. The data contain 390,000 or so clones, 90% of them singletons. Germline CDR1 reads MNHNY; CDR2 reads SVGAGI (reference sequence). This CDR3 is built from 13 residues. The ends lost 6 bases at V and 5 bases at J; junction bases unmatched: 6. The chain uses TRBV6-6 and TRBJ1-1; 7 nucleotides align to TRBD1. This receptor was identified in a man aged 18-30 years with active or convalescent COVID-19. The specimen sequenced was peripheral blood. CDR3 in amino acids: CASRRYRGTEAFF. In nucleotides, the CDR3 is TGTGCCAGCAGGCGTTACAGGGGTACTGAAGCTTTCTTT.